A single sample gave rise to the 19 T cell receptor beta chains below, sequenced in a study of Tregs in tolerant kidney transplant recipients. The protocol was immunoSEQ multiplex PCR, while the TCRdb copy is restricted to in-frame clones and leaves out a portion. The profile shows around 230,000 clones, about 80% of them singletons. The sequenced material came from CD4+ T cells from blood. The receptors stem from a human donor in good health.

The chain uses TRBV5-1 and TRBJ2-7; D perhaps matches TRBD2 (5 bases). The V gene lost 4 bases and the J gene lost 4 bases, with 12 bases spanning the gap. The CDR3 length is 13 residues. CDR1 SGHRS and CDR2 YFSETQ come from the germline V gene. The DNA for the CDR3 is TGCGCCAGCAGCCGAGGACTGAATTACGAGCAGTACTTC. Translating it yields CASSRGLNYEQYF.

As for this clone: The sample contains more than one DNA sequence encoding this CDR3. The chain recombines TRBV14 with TRBJ2-2, with D hard to call. Germline V CDR1 and CDR2: SGHDN, FVKESK. V was cut by 1 base and J by 1 base, with 13 bases left in between. The CDR3 loop spans 17 amino acids. As DNA, the CDR3 is TGTGCCAGCAGCCAAGGGGCGCGGACGGGGAACACCGGGGAGCTGTTTTTT. Its translation: CASSQGARTGNTGELFF. The full variable domain, in which reference TRBV14 and TRBJ2-2 provide the parts outside the CDR3, is EAGVTQFPSHSVIEKGQTVTLRCDPISGHDNLYWYRRVMGKEIKFLLHFVKESKQDESGMPNNRFLAERTGGTYSTLKVQPAELEDSGVYFCASSQGARTGNTGELFFGEGSRLTVL.

The CDR3 spells CASSLPGLAGGNEQFF. CDR3 coding DNA: TGCGCCAGCAGCCTCCCCGGACTAGCGGGGGGGAATGAGCAGTTCTTC. V and J are TRBV5-1 and TRBJ2-1; 15 bases match TRBD2. V lost 4 bases, J lost 7 bases, and 6 bases stayed unmatched. CDR3 size: 16 residues. CDR1 SGHRS and CDR2 YFSETQ come from the germline V gene.

This clone showed up just a few times. The chain carries TRBV5-1 and TRBJ2-2; perhaps TRBD1 as D (6 bases). Germline CDR1 SGHRS, CDR2 YFSETQ. This CDR3 is 15 amino acids long. V was shortened by 0 bases and J by 4 bases, with 10 bases between the two germline ends. As DNA, the CDR3 is TGCGCCAGCAGCTTGGCAGGGGATGCCACCGGGGAGCTGTTTTTT. Translating gives CASSLAGDATGELFF.

The chain recombines TRBV19 with TRBJ2-7; 8 bases map to TRBD2. Germline V gene data show CDR1 as LNHDA and CDR2 as SQIVND (reference sequence). The ends lost 5 bases at V and 3 bases at J; junction bases unmatched: 9. The CDR3 length is 15 residues. DNA for the CDR3: TGTGCCAGTAGTCCTTGGGTAGCGGGAAGCTACGAGCAGTACTTC. Its protein is CASSPWVAGSYEQYF.

The rearrangement links TRBV19 to TRBJ1-5; weak D call: TRBD1 (5 bases). This CDR3 spans 16 amino acids. Looked up from germline, CDR1 is LNHDA and CDR2 is SQIVND (reference sequence). Trimming took off 9 bases at V and 0 bases at J, with 18 bases between the two ends. The CDR3 nucleotides are TGTGCCAGCATAACCCGGGACGGATATAGCAATCAGCCCCAGCATTTT. The encoded protein is CASITRDGYSNQPQHF.

This clone appeared a single time. The chain is built from TRBV28 and TRBJ2-7; no clear D. The CDR3 sequence is 12 residues long. Germline loops: CDR1 MDHEN, CDR2 SYDVKM. Trimming pared 5 bases from V and 3 bases from J, leaving 8 bases between. This chain's CDR3 is CASSPDGYEQYF. In DNA, the CDR3 is TGTGCCAGCAGTCCTGACGGCTACGAGCAGTACTTC.

This clone has only a few counts. This chain uses TRBV6-1 with TRBJ1-1; no reliable D call. Germline CDR1 and CDR2: MNHNS and SASEGT. Trimming shortened V by 6 bases and J by 10 bases, and 15 bases separated the two germline ends. The CDR3 is 12 residues long. CDR3 DNA sequence: TGTGCCAGCAGCATAAGGACGGTTCGAGCTTTCTTT. This encodes CASSIRTVRAFF.

This sequence joins TRBV29-1 and TRBJ1-2; tentatively, D is TRBD1 (5 bases). Trimming left V 6 bases short and J 8 bases short, with 16 bases between. Germline V gene data show CDR1 as SQVTM and CDR2 as ANQGSEA. The CDR3 is 12 residues long. The CDR3 sequence: CSVASLGGGYTF. As DNA, the CDR3 is TGCAGCGTGGCGTCCCTCGGGGGGGGCTACACCTTC. The entire variable domain, with the rest obtained from reference TRBV29-1 and TRBJ1-2, is as follows: SAVISQKPSRDICQRGTSLTIQCQVDSQVTMMFWYRQQPGQSLTLIATANQGSEATYESGFVIDKFPISRPNLTFSTLTVSNMSPEDSSIYLCSVASLGGGYTFGSGTRLTVV.

The V gene is TRBV12-5, the J gene TRBJ1-1, with D uncertain. CDR1 and CDR2 from the germline V gene are LGHNT and FRNRAP. V dropped 7 bases and J dropped 11 bases, with 17 bases sitting between them. CDR3 length equals 12 residues. The CDR3 DNA is TGTGCTAGTGTCTCCGACCCCGGGAGGGCTTTCTTT. Translated: CASVSDPGRAFF.

In this sample, this clone turned up a few times. V and J are TRBV4-2 and TRBJ1-1; a weak D match, TRBD1 (6 bases). V dropped 0 bases and J dropped 6 bases, with 17 bases sitting between them. The V gene's germline CDR1 is LGHNA and CDR2 YNFKEQ. CDR3 size: 16 residues. The CDR3 here is CASSQDLLRGTAEAFF. The CDR3 DNA follows: TGTGCCAGCAGCCAAGACCTCTTGAGGGGGACGGCTGAAGCTTTCTTT.

The CDR3 region has the DNA TGTGCCAGCTCACCACCTCAGATCCTTCCACCCTGGGCGAATCAGCCCCAGCATTTT. Protein product: CASSPPQILPPWANQPQHF. The chain joins TRBV18 to TRBJ1-5; no clear D gene. The germline CDR1 and CDR2 sequences are KGHSH and LQKENI. The CDR3 is made up of 19 amino acids. V lost 0 bases and J 4 bases, leaving 22 bases between the germline ends.

This chain uses TRBV19 with TRBJ2-2, with a tentative D call TRBD1 (5 bases). Per germline, CDR1 LNHDA and CDR2 SQIVND (reference sequence). This CDR3 spans 16 amino acids. Between the trimmed V and J ends, which lost 6 bases and 3 bases, there was a span of 17 bases. The CDR3 DNA reads as TGTGCCAGTAGACCCAACAGGACATACTACACCGGGGAGCTGTTTTTT. This sequence encodes CASRPNRTYYTGELFF.

The chain recombines TRBV29-1 with TRBJ1-2; no definite D call. CDR3 size: 14 residues. Germline assignment: CDR1 SQVTM and CDR2 ANQGSEA. V was clipped by 2 bases and J by 4 bases, with 14 bases between them. For the CDR3, the DNA is TGCAGCGTTGAAAGGTCGCGGCAGTTCTATGGCTACACCTTC. Translated, it gives CSVERSRQFYGYTF.

The chain joins TRBV9 to TRBJ2-5, with unresolved D. Trimming shortened V by 4 bases and J by 0 bases, and 7 bases separated the two germline ends. CDR1 and CDR2 from the germline V gene are SGDLS and YYNGEE. The CDR3 spans 13 residues. The CDR3 DNA reads as TGTGCCAGCAGCAAATGGGACCAAGAGACCCAGTACTTC. It translates to CASSKWDQETQYF.

CDR3 region: CASRLQGDTQYF. CDR3 nucleotides: TGTGCCAGCAGGCTCCAGGGGGATACGCAGTATTTT. The chain has TRBV27 and TRBJ2-3; the D gene is possibly TRBD1 (6 bases). This CDR3 has 12 residues. Germline-derived CDR1 and CDR2 are MNHEY and SMNVEV (reference sequence). Deletions cut 6 bases from V and 6 bases from J, with 10 bases between.

This clone showed up just once. The genes are TRBV11-2 and TRBJ2-5, with a weak D call TRBD1 (6 bases). Trimming took off 5 bases at V and 2 bases at J, with 12 bases between the two ends. CDR1 SGHAT and CDR2 FQNNGV come from the germline V gene. The CDR3 runs to 14 residues. Here the CDR3 reads CASSMVQGQETQYF. The CDR3, as DNA: TGTGCCAGCAGCATGGTACAGGGACAAGAGACCCAGTACTTC.

The V call is TRBV6-6, the J call TRBJ2-2; D not resolved. Trimming shortened V by 2 bases and J by 7 bases, and 8 bases separated the two germline ends. The CDR3 totals 13 residues. The germline V gene encodes CDR1 MNHNY and CDR2 SVGAGI (reference sequence). CDR3 sequence: CASSYRAVGELFF. CDR3 sequence (DNA): TGTGCCAGCAGTTACCGGGCTGTCGGGGAGCTGTTTTTT.

The chain combines TRBV18 with TRBJ2-5; the match to TRBD2 covers 7 bases. TRBJ2-7 explains the end of the DNA better; the J call may be wrong. CDR1 and CDR2 from the germline V gene are KGHSH and LQKENI. The CDR3 runs 14 residues. In DNA form, the CDR3 reads TGTGCCAGCTCACCACAGCGGGACGCCTACGAGCAGTACTTC. Amino acid sequence: CASSPQRDAYEQYF.